This entry lists 10 T cell receptor beta chains sequenced from one sample in a study of shared clonotypes between healthy human individuals. Method: immunoSEQ multiplex PCR; TCRdb's copy keeps in-frame clones and lacks some. The sample consists of 2 million or so clones, 85% to 95% of them appearing once. Sequenced material: naive CD4+ T cells sorted from blood. Described subset: CD45RA+ positively selected. The origin of the receptors is a man aged 18 to 29 in good health.

V and J are TRBV5-4 and TRBJ2-3; TRBD2 agrees at 9 bases. From germline, CDR1 is SGHNT and CDR2 YYREEE (reference sequence). The CDR3 runs 17 residues. Trimming at V came to 4 bases and at J to 6 bases, leaving 15 bases not matched to a gene. The CDR3 reads CASSKQERGVSADTQYF. DNA for the CDR3: TGTGCCAGCAGCAAACAGGAGCGGGGGGTTTCGGCGGATACGCAGTATTTT.

This clone was counted once. The sample has other DNA sequences that encode this CDR3 too. The chain carries TRBV7-9 and TRBJ2-7; a weak D match, TRBD2 (6 bases). V was shortened by 2 bases and J by 4 bases, with 9 bases between the two germline ends. From germline, CDR1 is SEHNR and CDR2 FQNEAQ (reference sequence). The CDR3 sequence is 13 residues long. CDR3 residues: CASSLSGGYEQYF. DNA of the CDR3: TGTGCCAGCAGCTTATCCGGGGGATACGAGCAGTACTTC.

This sequence joins TRBV20-1 and TRBJ2-5; D gene unclear. The germline V and J ends were trimmed by 3 bases and 5 bases, with 7 bases remaining between them. CDR3 length equals 11 residues. Looked up from germline, CDR1 is DFQATT and CDR2 is SNEGSKA (reference sequence). The CDR3: CSARYRETQYF. The CDR3 nucleotides are TGCAGTGCTAGGTATCGGGAGACCCAGTACTTC.

The chain employs TRBV5-6 and TRBJ1-2; 8 bases map to TRBD1. Germline trimming cut 5 bases from V and 4 bases from J; bases unmatched to any gene: 13. This CDR3 spans 16 amino acids. Germline values: CDR1 SGHDT, CDR2 YYEEEE. This CDR3 reads CASSSLGQGEAYGYTF. The CDR3 region has the DNA TGTGCCAGCAGTTCTCTAGGACAGGGTGAAGCCTATGGCTACACCTTC.

This clone was counted once. The chain recombines TRBV14 with TRBJ2-5, with D tentatively TRBD1 (6 bases). Germline V gives CDR1 SGHDN, CDR2 FVKESK. Trimming stripped 4 bases from V and 5 bases from J, with 17 bases between. The CDR3 loop spans 15 amino acids. Written as DNA, the CDR3 is TGTGCCAGCAGCCGAAGCGTAGGTCAGGGGGAGACCCAGTACTTC. Translation: CASSRSVGQGETQYF. Using reference TRBV14 and TRBJ2-5 for the parts outside the CDR3, the full variable domain is EAGVTQFPSHSVIEKGQTVTLRCDPISGHDNLYWYRRVMGKEIKFLLHFVKESKQDESGMPNNRFLAERTGGTYSTLKVQPAELEDSGVYFCASSRSVGQGETQYFGPGTRLLVL.

The chain employs TRBV7-9 and TRBJ2-1, with D possibly being TRBD2 (6 bases). The length of the CDR3 is 13 residues. Germline V CDR1 and CDR2: SEHNR, FQNEAQ (reference sequence). The ends were cut back, 5 bases at V and 13 bases at J, with 18 bases in the middle. The DNA of the CDR3 is TGTGCCAGCAGCACGACCGGGAGCAGCTACCAGTTCTTC. This gives the protein CASSTTGSSYQFF.

V gene TRBV27 combines with J gene TRBJ1-1, with D unclear. Germline CDR1 reads MNHEY; CDR2 reads SMNVEV (reference sequence). The CDR3 has 16 residues. V was pared by 5 bases and J by 4 bases, with 20 bases between. CDR3 region: CASSAYLRTPGTEAFF. CDR3 DNA sequence: TGTGCCAGCAGTGCATACCTACGAACCCCGGGCACTGAAGCTTTCTTT.

For this clone: Other DNA sequences in this specimen translate into the identical CDR3. This chain joins TRBV7-9 and TRBJ1-2, with D unresolved. Per the germline V gene, CDR1 is SEHNR and CDR2 is FQNEAQ (reference sequence). This CDR3 comprises 12 residues. V was pared by 5 bases and J by 2 bases, with 6 bases between. In DNA form, the CDR3 reads TGTGCCAGCAGCCCCCTAAACTATGGCTACACCTTC. Its translation is CASSPLNYGYTF.

The gene calls are TRBV15 and TRBJ2-5; D not certain. The CDR3 runs to 17 residues. V dropped 0 bases and J dropped 0 bases, with 14 bases sitting between them. Germline loops: CDR1 LNHNV, CDR2 YYDKDF (reference sequence). CDR3 DNA sequence: TGTGCCACCAGCAGAGATCGAGGATACTGGTACCAAGAGACCCAGTACTTC. The encoded protein is CATSRDRGYWYQETQYF.

The chain is built from TRBV7-8 and TRBJ1-4; the D is unclear. The V end was cut by 1 base, the J end by 3 bases, with 6 bases between. The CDR3 is 14 residues long. Germline CDR1 and CDR2: SGHVS and FQNEAQ. The CDR3 DNA is TGTGCCAGCAGCTTAGGGTTCTCTAATGAAAAACTGTTTTTT. Its translation is CASSLGFSNEKLFF.